This record covers a single T cell receptor (beta chain). No antigen is known for it. Base qualities are not at hand, and no much larger clone is one base apart. The germline V gene (reference sequence) gives CDR1 as MNHNY and CDR2 as SVGAGI. V was cut back by 5 bases and J by 0 bases, leaving a gap of 14 bases between them. The CDR3 spans 15 residues, from the cysteine through the phenylalanine. Kept here is only the CDR3 DNA, which spans 45 bases and is read in frame from base 1. Libraries were made using the immunoSEQ multiplex PCR assay. The study's processing was this. To diagnose cytomegalovirus status from the catalog of TCR beta chain sequences, a statistical classification framework was built. TCRdb provides this immuneACCESS table in a form limited to in-frame rearrangements. Some clones are lacking; in checked studies, under half of them reflect an unresolved V gene, and why the rest are absent is not known. V, J and clone size reflect that table, while D and trimming were determined from the DNA. The table for this sample lists 110,000 or so clones; less than 90% of them were counted only once. In total, the top ten clones hold 4% to 5.5% of the sample.

These data originate in a study of cytomegalovirus exposure and HLA in healthy donors (dated by TCRdb to the late 2010s). At the level of the whole study: According to a later analysis, one platform produced both the 120 validation repertoires and the 620 or so repertoires of the first cohort. To predict cytomegalovirus infection status, the study brought together high-throughput TCR immunosequencing, statistical association of individual TCRs with disease status, and machine learning. Along with the roughly 700-subject first cohort, a separate validation cohort of approximately 110 different subjects was used. The study was designed to test whether signatures of past pathogen exposure could be identified by cataloging public T cell receptors. Study-wide conclusions, independent of this receptor: According to the authors, the approach could potentially be generalized to other disease states and immunological phenotypes. In vitro tests confirmed that a few of the cytomegalovirus-associated TCR beta chains recognize cytomegalovirus antigens. Most TCR sequences were seen in very few donors, while some public TCRs were found in many individuals. A total of fewer than 200 TCR beta chains were listed by the study as associated with cytomegalovirus. All 120 or so repertoires were used to score co-occurrence in the validation cohort in a later analysis, because that analysis had no HLA typing for the cohort. Of the cluster scores, approximately 95% were above 0 in a later analysis, which found that TCRs clustered in the first cohort also tended to co-occur in the 110 or so validation repertoires. In both the original and validation cohorts, the classifier was reported to diagnose cytomegalovirus status with high specificity and sensitivity.

The donors were included in the validation cohort of 100 to 150 subjects, a group kept apart from the roughly 700-subject first cohort. Recombination linked TRBV6-6 to TRBJ2-7; TRBD1 is a weak D gene call, 6 bases matching. This receptor was taken from a man aged 18 to 29 in good health and CMV-seropositive. Sequencing was done on a sample of PBMCs. CDR3 sequence: CASSPDRLSSYEQYF. The DNA reads as follows: TGTGCCAGCAGTCCAGACAGGCTGAGCTCCTACGAGCAGTACTTC.